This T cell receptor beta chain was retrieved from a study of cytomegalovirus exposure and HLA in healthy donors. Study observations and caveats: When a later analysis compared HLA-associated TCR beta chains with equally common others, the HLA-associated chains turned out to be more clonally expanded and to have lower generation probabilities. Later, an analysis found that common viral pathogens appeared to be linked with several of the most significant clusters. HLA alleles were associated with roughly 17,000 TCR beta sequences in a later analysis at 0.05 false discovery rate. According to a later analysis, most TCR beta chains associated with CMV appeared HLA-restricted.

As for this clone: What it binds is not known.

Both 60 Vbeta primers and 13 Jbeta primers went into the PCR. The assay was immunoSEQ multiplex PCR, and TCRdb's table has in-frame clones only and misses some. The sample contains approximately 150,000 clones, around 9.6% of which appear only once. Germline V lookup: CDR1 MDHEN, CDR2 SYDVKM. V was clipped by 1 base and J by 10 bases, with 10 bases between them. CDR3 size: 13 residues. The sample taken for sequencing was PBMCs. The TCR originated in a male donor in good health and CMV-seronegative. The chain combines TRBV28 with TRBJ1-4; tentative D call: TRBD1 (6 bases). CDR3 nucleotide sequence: TGTGCCAGCAGTTTATACAGGGAAGGAAAACTGTTTTTT. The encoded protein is CASSLYREGKLFF.